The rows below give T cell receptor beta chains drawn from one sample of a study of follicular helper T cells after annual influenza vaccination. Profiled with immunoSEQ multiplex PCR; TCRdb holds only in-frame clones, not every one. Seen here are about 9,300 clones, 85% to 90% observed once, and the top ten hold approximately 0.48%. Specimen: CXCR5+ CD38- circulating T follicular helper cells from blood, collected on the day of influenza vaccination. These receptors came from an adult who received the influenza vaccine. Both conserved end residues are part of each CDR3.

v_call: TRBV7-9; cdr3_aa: CASSLGGVGSYNSPLHF
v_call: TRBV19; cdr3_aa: CASSIDEGRRDGQPQHF
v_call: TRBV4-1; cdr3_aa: CASSRRGQGETQYF
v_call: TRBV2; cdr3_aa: CASSADYNEQFF
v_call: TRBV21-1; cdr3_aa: CASSKSILTEAFF
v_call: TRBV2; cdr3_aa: CASIPSRVSYGYTF
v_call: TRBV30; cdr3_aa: CAWSPKDSYYGYTF
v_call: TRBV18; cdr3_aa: CASSPGVYNTEAFF
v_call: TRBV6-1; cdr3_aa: CASSEGSRDDGYTF
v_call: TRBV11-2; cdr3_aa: CASSLRGRGRQNEKLFF
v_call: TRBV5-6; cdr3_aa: CASSLYGHTEDSPLHF
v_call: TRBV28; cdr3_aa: CASSSENSPLHF
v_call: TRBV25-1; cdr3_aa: CASSELSNTEAFF
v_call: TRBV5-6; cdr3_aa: CASSRTGLNYGYTF
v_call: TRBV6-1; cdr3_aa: CASSPSYYQPQHF
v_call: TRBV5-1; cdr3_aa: CASSLGQGSINEQYF
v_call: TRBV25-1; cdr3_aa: CASSDWGGIVLSEAFF
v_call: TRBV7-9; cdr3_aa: CASSLGQPPRLFF
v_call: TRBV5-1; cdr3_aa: CASNPGGNYGYTF
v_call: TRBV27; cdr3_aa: CASSFEKERDPLHF
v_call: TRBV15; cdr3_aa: CATSREGAEGNTIYF
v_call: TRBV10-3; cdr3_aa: CAIGQGAYGYTF
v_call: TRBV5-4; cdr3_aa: CASLWSANTEAFF
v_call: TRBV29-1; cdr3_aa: CSVESGETGMSWGTEAFF
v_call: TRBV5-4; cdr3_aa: CASTEGAAWTEAFF
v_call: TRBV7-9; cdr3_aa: CASTKPGDRGYEQYF
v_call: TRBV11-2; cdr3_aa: CASSPSGVTDTQYF
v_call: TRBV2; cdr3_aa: CASRMGTSGGEQFF
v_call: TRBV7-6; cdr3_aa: CASSLPGQGREAFF
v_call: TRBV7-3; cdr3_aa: CASSPQGVSYNEQFF
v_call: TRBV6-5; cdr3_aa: CATSYNPTGDGSPLHF
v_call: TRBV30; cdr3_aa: CAWDGGTGTYEQYF
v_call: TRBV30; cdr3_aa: CAWSGRSTDTQYF
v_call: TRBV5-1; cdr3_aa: CASSGEGTTLTDTQYF
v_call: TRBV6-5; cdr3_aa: CASSYGGQGNTIYF
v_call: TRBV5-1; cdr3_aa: CASSLEGYEQYF
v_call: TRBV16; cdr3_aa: CASSRRQGSGEKLFF
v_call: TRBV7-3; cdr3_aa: CASSLISPAGAFSYNEQFF
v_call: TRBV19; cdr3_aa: CASRTISGNTIYF